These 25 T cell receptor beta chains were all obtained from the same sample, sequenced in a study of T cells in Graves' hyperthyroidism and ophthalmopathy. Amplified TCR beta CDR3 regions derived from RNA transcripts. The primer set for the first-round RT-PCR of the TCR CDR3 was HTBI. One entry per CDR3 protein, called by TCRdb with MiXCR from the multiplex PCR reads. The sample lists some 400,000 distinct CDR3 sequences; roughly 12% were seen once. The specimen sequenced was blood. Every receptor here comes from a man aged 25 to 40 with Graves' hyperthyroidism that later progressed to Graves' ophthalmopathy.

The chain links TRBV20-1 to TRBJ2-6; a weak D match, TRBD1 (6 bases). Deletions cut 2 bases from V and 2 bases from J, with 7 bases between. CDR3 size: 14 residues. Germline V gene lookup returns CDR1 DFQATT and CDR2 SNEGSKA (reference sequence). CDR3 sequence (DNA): TGCAGTGCTAGAAACAGGGCTGGGGCCAACGTCCTGACTTTC. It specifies CSARNRAGANVLTF.

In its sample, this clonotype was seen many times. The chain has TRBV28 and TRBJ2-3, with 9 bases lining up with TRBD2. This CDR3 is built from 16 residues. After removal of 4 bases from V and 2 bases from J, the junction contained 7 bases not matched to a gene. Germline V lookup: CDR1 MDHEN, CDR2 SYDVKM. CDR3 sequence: CASSYAPSGVTDTQYF. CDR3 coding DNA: TGTGCCAGCAGTTATGCCCCTAGCGGGGTCACAGATACGCAGTATTTT.

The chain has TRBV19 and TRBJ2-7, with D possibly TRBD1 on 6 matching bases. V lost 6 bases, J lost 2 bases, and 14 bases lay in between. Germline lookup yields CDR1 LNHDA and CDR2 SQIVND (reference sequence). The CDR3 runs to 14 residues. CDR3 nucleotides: TGTGCCAGTAGAAAAGACAGGCCTCCCTACGAGCAGTACTTC. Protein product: CASRKDRPPYEQYF.

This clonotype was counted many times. The CDR3 protein is CASSWTSGTGELFF. The CDR3 nucleotides are TGCGCCAGCAGCTGGACTAGCGGCACCGGGGAGCTGTTTTTT. V usage is TRBV5-1 and J usage is TRBJ2-2; the match to TRBD2 covers 10 bases. Germline CDR1 is SGHRS and CDR2 is YFSETQ. V shed 3 bases and J 4 bases; nucleotides not matched to a gene: 0. This CDR3 is 14 amino acids long.

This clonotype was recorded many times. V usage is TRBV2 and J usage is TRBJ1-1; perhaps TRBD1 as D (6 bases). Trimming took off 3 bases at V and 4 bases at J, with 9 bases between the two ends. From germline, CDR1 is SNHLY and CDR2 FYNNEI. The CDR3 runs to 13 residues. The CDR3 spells CASSDEQGTEAFF. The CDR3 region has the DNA TGTGCCAGCAGTGATGAACAGGGCACTGAAGCTTTCTTT.

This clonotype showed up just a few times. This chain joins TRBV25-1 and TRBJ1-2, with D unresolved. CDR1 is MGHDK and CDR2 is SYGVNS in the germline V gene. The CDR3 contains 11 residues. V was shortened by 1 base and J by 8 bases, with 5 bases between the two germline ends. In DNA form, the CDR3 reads TGTGCCAGCAGTGAATTCGGGGGCTACACCTTC. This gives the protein CASSEFGGYTF.

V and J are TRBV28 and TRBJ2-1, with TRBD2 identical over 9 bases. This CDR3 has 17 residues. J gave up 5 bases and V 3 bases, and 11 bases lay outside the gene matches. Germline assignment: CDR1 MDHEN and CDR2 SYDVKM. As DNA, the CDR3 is TGTGCCAGCAGTTTCGCCCTTGGAGCGGGGGGCCACAATGAGCAGTTCTTC. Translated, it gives CASSFALGAGGHNEQFF.

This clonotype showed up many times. CDR3 in DNA: TGCAGTGCTAGAGATTGGGGCGGGGTGATAATGGATACGCAGTATTTT. It encodes CSARDWGGVIMDTQYF. The chain joins TRBV20-1 to TRBJ2-3, with D perhaps TRBD2 (6 bases). This CDR3 is 16 amino acids long. Germline loops: CDR1 DFQATT, CDR2 SNEGSKA (reference sequence). The germline V and J ends were trimmed by 0 bases and 6 bases, with 19 bases remaining between them.

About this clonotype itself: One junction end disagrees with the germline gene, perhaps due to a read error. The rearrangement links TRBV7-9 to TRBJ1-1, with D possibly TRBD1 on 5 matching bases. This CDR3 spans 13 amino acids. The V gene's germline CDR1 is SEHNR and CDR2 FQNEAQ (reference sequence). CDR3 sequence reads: CASSSTVNAEAFF. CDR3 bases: TGTGCCAGCAGTTCGACAGTGAACGCTGAAGCTTTCTTT.

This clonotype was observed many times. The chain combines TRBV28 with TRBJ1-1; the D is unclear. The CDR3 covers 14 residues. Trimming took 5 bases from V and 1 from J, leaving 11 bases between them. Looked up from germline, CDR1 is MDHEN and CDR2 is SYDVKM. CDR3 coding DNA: TGTGCCAGCAGTCCCAACGGACCGAACACTGAAGCTTTCTTT. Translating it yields CASSPNGPNTEAFF.

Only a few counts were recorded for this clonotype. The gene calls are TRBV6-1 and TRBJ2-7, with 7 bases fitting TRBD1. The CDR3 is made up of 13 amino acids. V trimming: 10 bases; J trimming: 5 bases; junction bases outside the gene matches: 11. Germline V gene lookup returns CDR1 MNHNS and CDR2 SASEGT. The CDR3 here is CATPSDRVDEQYF. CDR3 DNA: TGTGCCACCCCTTCCGACAGGGTGGACGAGCAGTACTTC.

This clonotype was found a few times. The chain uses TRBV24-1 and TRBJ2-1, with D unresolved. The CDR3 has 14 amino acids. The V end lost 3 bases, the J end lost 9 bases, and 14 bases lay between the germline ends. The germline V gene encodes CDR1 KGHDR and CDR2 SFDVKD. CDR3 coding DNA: TGTGCCACCAGTGATGTAGGGTCGAGCGTTGAGCAGTTCTTC. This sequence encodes CATSDVGSSVEQFF.

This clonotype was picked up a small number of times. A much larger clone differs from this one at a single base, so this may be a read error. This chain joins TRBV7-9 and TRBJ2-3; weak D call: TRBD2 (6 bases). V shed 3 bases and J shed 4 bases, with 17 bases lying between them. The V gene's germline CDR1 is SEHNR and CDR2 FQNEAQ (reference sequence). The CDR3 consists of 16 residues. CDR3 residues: CASSFGPEGGADTQYF. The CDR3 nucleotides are TGTGCCAGCAGCTTCGGACCGGAAGGAGGGGCAGATACGCAGTATTTT.

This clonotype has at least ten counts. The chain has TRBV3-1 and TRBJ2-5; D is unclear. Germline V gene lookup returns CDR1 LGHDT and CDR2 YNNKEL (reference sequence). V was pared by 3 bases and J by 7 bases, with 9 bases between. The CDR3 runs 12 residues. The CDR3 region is CASSHGSGTQYF. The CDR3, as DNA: TGTGCCAGCAGCCATGGTTCAGGGACCCAGTACTTC.

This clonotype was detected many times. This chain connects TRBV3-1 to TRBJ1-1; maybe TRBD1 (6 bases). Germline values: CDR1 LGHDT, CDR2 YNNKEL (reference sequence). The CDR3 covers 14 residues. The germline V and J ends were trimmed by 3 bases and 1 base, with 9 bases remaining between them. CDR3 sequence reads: CASSQRTANTEAFF. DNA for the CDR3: TGTGCCAGCAGCCAGCGGACAGCGAACACTGAAGCTTTCTTT.

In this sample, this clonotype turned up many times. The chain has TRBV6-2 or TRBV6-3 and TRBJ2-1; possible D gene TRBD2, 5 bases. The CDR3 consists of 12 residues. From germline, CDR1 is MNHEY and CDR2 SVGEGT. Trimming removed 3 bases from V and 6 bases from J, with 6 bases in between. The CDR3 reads CASSYRGNEQFF. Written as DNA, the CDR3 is TGTGCCAGCAGTTATCGGGGCAATGAGCAGTTCTTC.

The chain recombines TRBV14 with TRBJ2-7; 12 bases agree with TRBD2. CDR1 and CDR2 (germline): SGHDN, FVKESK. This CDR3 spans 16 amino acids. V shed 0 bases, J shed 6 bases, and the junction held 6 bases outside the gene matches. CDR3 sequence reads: CASSQDHPLAGGEQYF. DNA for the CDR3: TGTGCCAGCAGCCAAGATCACCCACTAGCGGGGGGCGAGCAGTACTTC.

The CDR3 sequence: CASSQAGGGETQYF. The DNA of the CDR3 is TGTGCCAGCAGCCAAGCGGGGGGCGGAGAGACCCAGTACTTC. V and J are TRBV3-1 and TRBJ2-5; D might be TRBD2 (7 bases). The germline V and J ends were trimmed by 1 base and 4 bases, with 10 bases remaining between them. This CDR3 is built from 14 residues. The germline gives CDR1 LGHDT, CDR2 YNNKEL (reference sequence).

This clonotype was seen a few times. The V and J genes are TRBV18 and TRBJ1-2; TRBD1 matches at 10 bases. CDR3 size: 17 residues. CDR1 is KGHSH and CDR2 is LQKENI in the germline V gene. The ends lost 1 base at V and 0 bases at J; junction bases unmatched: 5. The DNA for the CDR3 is TGTGCCAGCTCACCACGGCGAGGGACAGGGGCTAACTATGGCTACACCTTC. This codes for CASSPRRGTGANYGYTF.

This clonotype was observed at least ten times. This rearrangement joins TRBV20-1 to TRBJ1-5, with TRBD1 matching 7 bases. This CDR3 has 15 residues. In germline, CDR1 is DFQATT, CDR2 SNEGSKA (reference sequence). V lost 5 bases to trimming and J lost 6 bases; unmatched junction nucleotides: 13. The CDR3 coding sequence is TGCAGTGCTCCAACCTCAGGGGGTTGGGGTCAGCCCCAGCATTTT. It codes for CSAPTSGGWGQPQHF.

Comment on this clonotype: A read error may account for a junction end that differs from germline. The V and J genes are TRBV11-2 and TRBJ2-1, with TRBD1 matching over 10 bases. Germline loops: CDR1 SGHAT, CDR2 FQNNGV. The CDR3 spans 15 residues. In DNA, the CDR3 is TGCGCCAGCAGCCAAGTGACAGGGGGCCGGGATGAGCAGTTCTTC. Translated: CASSQVTGGRDEQFF.

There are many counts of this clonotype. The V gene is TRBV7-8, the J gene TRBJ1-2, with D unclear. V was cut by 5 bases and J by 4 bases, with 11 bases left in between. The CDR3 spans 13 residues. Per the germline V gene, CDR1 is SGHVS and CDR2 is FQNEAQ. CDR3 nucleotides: TGTGCCAGCAGCAAAGATGGGGTCTATGGCTACACCTTC. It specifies CASSKDGVYGYTF.

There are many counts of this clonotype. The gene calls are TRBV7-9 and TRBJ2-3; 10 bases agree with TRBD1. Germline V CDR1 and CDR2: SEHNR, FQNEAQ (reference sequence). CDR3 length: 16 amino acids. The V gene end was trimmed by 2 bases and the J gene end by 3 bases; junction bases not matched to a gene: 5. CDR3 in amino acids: CASSLTWGQGTDTQYF. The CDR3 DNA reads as TGTGCCAGCAGCTTAACCTGGGGACAGGGGACAGATACGCAGTATTTT.

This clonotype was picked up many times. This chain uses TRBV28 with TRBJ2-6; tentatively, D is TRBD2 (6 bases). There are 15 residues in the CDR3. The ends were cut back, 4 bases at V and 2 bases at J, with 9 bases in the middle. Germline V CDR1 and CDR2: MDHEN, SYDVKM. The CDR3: CASSSPGAGANVLTF. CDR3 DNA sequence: TGTGCCAGCAGTTCCCCGGGGGCTGGGGCCAACGTCCTGACTTTC.

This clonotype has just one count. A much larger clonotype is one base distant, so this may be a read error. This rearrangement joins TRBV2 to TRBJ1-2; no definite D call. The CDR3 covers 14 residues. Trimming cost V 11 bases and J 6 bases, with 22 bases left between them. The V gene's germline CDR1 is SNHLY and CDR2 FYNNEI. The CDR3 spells CAGTDSPGGNGYTF. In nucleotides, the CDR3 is TGTGCCGGCACCGACTCTCCGGGAGGAAATGGCTACACCTTC.